This passage covers 25 T cell receptor beta chains from one sample sequenced in a study of T-cell memory formation after mild COVID-19. TCRdb re-called the 5' RACE reads through MiXCR, storing one row per CDR3 protein. Of about 270,000 distinct CDR3 sequences listed, around 16% were seen once; the top ten hold approximately 25%. Sequenced input: PBMCs or a T cell subset sorted from them (not recorded which). These receptor sequences come from a man aged 18 to 35 who had mild COVID-19 (a few samples of this study predate the infection). Cell type and time point are not known.

This chain links TRBV15 with TRBJ2-1; TRBD2 aligns across 9 bases. The germline V gene has CDR1 LNHNV and CDR2 YYDKDF (reference sequence). The CDR3 has 15 amino acids. The CDR3 nucleotides are TGTGCAACGAAGGGGGGACTAGCCTCCTACAATGAGCAGTTCTTC. Encoded protein: CATKGGLASYNEQFF.

Many counts were recorded for this clonotype. The V and J genes are TRBV5-1 and TRBJ1-1; D remains ambiguous. The CDR3 covers 15 residues. Trimming took off 3 bases at V and 4 bases at J, with 16 bases between the two ends. Germline CDR1 is SGHRS and CDR2 is YFSETQ. CDR3 nucleotide sequence: TGCGCCAGCAGCTATTTCGGGGAGGTGGGCACTGAAGCTTTCTTT. Translating it yields CASSYFGEVGTEAFF.

The V gene is TRBV4-3, the J gene TRBJ2-7, with D perhaps TRBD1 or TRBD2 (5 bases each). This CDR3 region has 15 residues. Trimming stripped 1 base from V and 0 bases from J, with 10 bases between. The germline CDR1 and CDR2 sequences are LGHNA and YSLEER. CDR3 in amino acids: CASSQVEGSSYEQYF. The CDR3 DNA follows: TGCGCCAGCAGCCAAGTCGAGGGGTCCTCCTACGAGCAGTACTTC.

This clonotype occurred a few times. The chain combines TRBV7-2 with TRBJ2-7; 7 bases match TRBD1. Germline values: CDR1 SGHTA, CDR2 FQGNSA. The CDR3 consists of 13 residues. V shed 2 bases and J 7 bases; nucleotides not matched to a gene: 5. The CDR3 here is CASSLNQGEEQYF. CDR3 nucleotides: TGTGCCAGCAGCTTAAATCAGGGGGAAGAGCAGTACTTC.

This clonotype appeared a few times. This chain connects TRBV4-2 to TRBJ1-2; no clear D gene. The length of the CDR3 is 13 residues. Trimming took off 1 base at V and 10 bases at J, with 13 bases between the two ends. CDR1 and CDR2 (germline): LGHNA, YNFKEQ. The CDR3 loop is CASSQAQAVVYTF. As DNA, the CDR3 is TGTGCCAGCAGCCAAGCCCAGGCTGTCGTCTACACCTTC.

This clonotype was detected only a few times. This chain uses TRBV20-1 with TRBJ1-2, with a tentative D call TRBD1 (6 bases). The CDR3 loop spans 16 amino acids. Trimming cost V 6 bases and J 1 base, with 21 bases left between them. Germline CDR1 and CDR2: DFQATT and SNEGSKA (reference sequence). The CDR3 sequence is CSANGIMRGSNYGYTF. The CDR3 DNA reads as TGCAGTGCCAACGGGATAATGAGGGGGAGTAACTATGGCTACACCTTC.

This clonotype has a handful of counts. The chain has TRBV20-1 and TRBJ1-1, with D perhaps matching TRBD1 (6 bases). Germline values: CDR1 DFQATT, CDR2 SNEGSKA (reference sequence). Trimming removed 0 bases at V and 4 bases at J, with 12 bases between. The CDR3 contains 14 residues. CDR3 sequence (DNA): TGCAGTGCTAGAGATCCGGACAGAATCACTGAAGCTTTCTTT. Translating it yields CSARDPDRITEAFF.

V and J are TRBV13 and TRBJ2-3; 10 bases are shared with TRBD2. CDR3 length equals 15 residues. Germline CDR1 is PRHDT and CDR2 is FYEKMQ (reference sequence). Trimming at V came to 1 base and at J to 6 bases, leaving 4 bases not matched to a gene. CDR3 DNA: TGTGCCAGCAGCTTAGCGAGCGGGGGGGCGGATACGCAGTATTTT. Translating it yields CASSLASGGADTQYF.

The V and J genes are TRBV2 and TRBJ2-2; D uncertain. Trimming shortened V by 4 bases and J by 6 bases, and 12 bases separated the two germline ends. Germline CDR1 SNHLY, CDR2 FYNNEI. This CDR3 is built from 14 residues. The CDR3 sequence: CASSGSSGPGELFF. CDR3 bases: TGTGCCAGCAGTGGTTCATCTGGACCCGGGGAGCTGTTTTTT.

The V gene is TRBV28, the J gene TRBJ2-5; D tentatively reads TRBD1 or TRBD2 (5 bases each). This CDR3 is 13 amino acids long. V was trimmed by 7 bases and J by 3 bases, leaving 12 bases between them. Germline CDR1 and CDR2: MDHEN and SYDVKM. CDR3 DNA: TGTGCCAGCACCCTTGGGGGAAAAGAGACCCAGTACTTC. Its translation: CASTLGGKETQYF.

The rearrangement links TRBV11-2 to TRBJ2-5, with no clear D. The CDR3 consists of 11 residues. Germline CDR1 is SGHAT and CDR2 is FQNNGV. V dropped 6 bases and J dropped 5 bases, with 7 bases sitting between them. CDR3 loop: CASRIFETQYF. The CDR3 DNA is TGTGCCAGCAGAATCTTTGAGACCCAGTACTTC.

The chain has TRBV21-1 and TRBJ2-5; the DNA was not compared with TRBD1, the D call given in the table. TRBV21-1 has pseudogene status. The CDR3 consists of 17 residues. In DNA, the CDR3 is TGTGCCAGCAGCATTCCCGGGACATTTAGGGAGAAAGAGACCCAGTACTTC. As protein: CASSIPGTFREKETQYF.

This clonotype was seen more than once but under ten times. The chain recombines TRBV20-1 with TRBJ2-5; TRBD2 agrees at 7 bases. This CDR3 is built from 15 residues. V gave up 5 bases and J gave up 1 base; unmatched junction bases: 10. From germline, CDR1 is DFQATT and CDR2 SNEGSKA (reference sequence). The CDR3 sequence is CSARPLAARQETQYF. The CDR3 region has the DNA TGCAGTGCTCGACCTCTAGCGGCCCGCCAAGAGACCCAGTACTTC.

This chain connects TRBV5-4 to TRBJ2-1, with TRBD2 identical over 10 bases. V shed 4 bases, J shed 3 bases, and the junction held 7 bases outside the gene matches. The CDR3 loop spans 16 amino acids. Germline V lookup: CDR1 SGHNT, CDR2 YYREEE (reference sequence). In nucleotides, the CDR3 is TGTGCCAGCAGCGAGAAGCGGGGGGGCCTCTACAATGAGCAGTTCTTC. Amino acids: CASSEKRGGLYNEQFF.

The J gene is TRBJ2-3, the V gene TRBV13; TRBD2 is a possible D gene (7 bases). The V and J ends lost 0 bases and 5 bases respectively, with 12 bases between them. CDR1 and CDR2 (germline): PRHDT, FYEKMQ (reference sequence). This CDR3 is 15 amino acids long. The CDR3 DNA follows: TGTGCCAGCAGCTTAGGCGGGGGGCCTCGAGATACGCAGTATTTT. Its translation is CASSLGGGPRDTQYF.

The chain employs TRBV4-3 and TRBJ2-5; no clear D. Trimming stripped 0 bases from V and 7 bases from J, with 15 bases between. CDR3 size: 15 residues. From germline, CDR1 is LGHNA and CDR2 YSLEER. The CDR3 DNA is TGCGCCAGCAGCCAAGATCGCGCAGCCCCCGGGACCCAGTACTTC. This sequence encodes CASSQDRAAPGTQYF.

V and J are TRBV12-5 and TRBJ2-2; 11 positions match TRBD2. Unmatched junction bases numbered 5, after V lost 1 base and J lost 4 bases. Germline V lookup: CDR1 LGHNT, CDR2 FRNRAP. There are 17 residues in the CDR3. CDR3 amino acids: CASGLDRLAGTTGELFF. In nucleotides, the CDR3 is TGTGCTAGTGGTTTGGACCGACTAGCGGGGACCACCGGGGAGCTGTTTTTT.

This clonotype was picked up many times. The chain has TRBV12-3 or TRBV12-4 and TRBJ2-2; D gene uncertain. V dropped 3 bases and J dropped 1 base, with 6 bases sitting between them. This CDR3 spans 14 amino acids. As DNA, the CDR3 is TGTGCCAGCAGTTTCGCCCTGAACACCGGGGAGCTGTTTTTT. Protein sequence: CASSFALNTGELFF.

The chain couples TRBV20-1 to TRBJ2-5; no clear D. V lost 5 bases and J 7 bases, leaving 14 bases between the germline ends. Germline assignment: CDR1 DFQATT and CDR2 SNEGSKA (reference sequence). CDR3 length: 12 amino acids. CDR3: CSAQDHGTTQYF. CDR3 in DNA: TGCAGTGCTCAAGATCATGGTACGACCCAGTACTTC.

This clonotype was found once. The chain uses TRBV5-1 and TRBJ1-4; possibly TRBD1 for D (6 bases). Trimming shortened V by 4 bases and J by 5 bases, and 18 bases separated the two germline ends. Germline values: CDR1 SGHRS, CDR2 YFSETQ. The CDR3 runs to 16 residues. The CDR3 is CASSPPPTGSNEKLFF. CDR3 coding DNA: TGCGCCAGCAGCCCCCCGCCGACAGGTTCAAATGAAAAACTGTTTTTT.

This rearrangement joins TRBV6-9 to TRBJ1-5; TRBD1 might be the D (5 bases). CDR3 length: 16 residues. Trimming took 0 bases from V and 3 from J, leaving 12 bases between them. Germline V CDR1 and CDR2: MNHGY, SVAAGI. CDR3: CASSYSLGDPNQPQHF. In DNA form, the CDR3 reads TGTGCCAGCAGTTATTCGTTGGGGGACCCCAATCAGCCCCAGCATTTT.

This rearrangement joins TRBV7-8 to TRBJ2-1, with TRBD1 identical over 9 bases. Trimming cost V 6 bases and J 8 bases; bases outside gene matches: 11. Germline assignment: CDR1 SGHVS and CDR2 FQNEAQ. This CDR3 is built from 15 residues. The CDR3 loop reads CASSYRDRDFHEQFF. CDR3 bases: TGTGCCAGCAGTTACCGGGACAGGGATTTCCATGAGCAGTTCTTC.

This clonotype was recorded a few times. CDR3 residues: CASSRWTGDTTDTQYF. The DNA of the CDR3 is TGTGCCAGCAGTAGATGGACAGGGGATACTACAGATACGCAGTATTTT. The V call is TRBV6-5, the J call TRBJ2-3; 9 nucleotides agree with TRBD1. The CDR3 sequence is 16 residues long. Unmatched junction bases numbered 9, after V lost 5 bases and J lost 3 bases. Germline V gene data show CDR1 as MNHEY and CDR2 as SVGAGI.

The chain uses TRBV6-5 and TRBJ1-1; the D is unclear. This CDR3 has 12 residues. Germline V gives CDR1 MNHEY, CDR2 SVGAGI. With 6 bases removed from V and 4 bases from J, the gap between germline ends came to 9 bases. In nucleotides, the CDR3 is TGTGCCAGCAGCGCAGGAGGCACTGAAGCTTTCTTT. Translation gives CASSAGGTEAFF.

The J gene is TRBJ2-1, the V gene TRBV6-2 or TRBV6-3; D remains ambiguous. This CDR3 spans 12 amino acids. The ends were cut back, 7 bases at V and 15 bases at J, with 19 bases in the middle. The germline V gene has CDR1 MNHEY and CDR2 SVGEGT. CDR3 protein: CASNNFPASPFF. CDR3 bases: TGTGCCAGCAATAATTTCCCGGCGAGCCCGTTCTTC.